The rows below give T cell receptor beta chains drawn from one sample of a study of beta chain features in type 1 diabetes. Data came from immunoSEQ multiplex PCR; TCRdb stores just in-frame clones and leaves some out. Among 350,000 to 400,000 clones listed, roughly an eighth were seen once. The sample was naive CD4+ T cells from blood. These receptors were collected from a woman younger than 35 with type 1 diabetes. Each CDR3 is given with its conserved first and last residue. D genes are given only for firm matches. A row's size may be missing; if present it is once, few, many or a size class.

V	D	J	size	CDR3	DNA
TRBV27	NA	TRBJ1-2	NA	CASPAGRVPPNYGYTF	TGTGCCAGCCCCGCCGGTCGGGTTCCCCCTAACTATGGCTACACCTTC
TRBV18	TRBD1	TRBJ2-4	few	CASSPDRGAGNIQYF	TGTGCCAGCTCACCTGACAGGGGCGCGGGAAACATTCAGTACTTC
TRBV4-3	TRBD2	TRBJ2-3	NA	CASSRELPIAGGQTDTQYF	TGCGCCAGCAGCCGAGAACTACCAATAGCGGGAGGGCAAACAGATACGCAGTATTTT
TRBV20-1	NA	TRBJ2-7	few	CSALERYEQYF	TGCAGTGCTTTAGAACGCTACGAGCAGTACTTC
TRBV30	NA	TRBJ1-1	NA	CAWSVKRMNTEAFF	TGTGCCTGGAGTGTAAAGAGGATGAACACTGAAGCTTTCTTT
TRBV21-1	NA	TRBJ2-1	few	CASSPAGGNVNEQFF	TGTGCCAGCAGCCCCGCAGGGGGCAACGTGAATGAGCAGTTCTTC
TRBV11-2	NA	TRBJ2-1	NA	CASSLGQGSYNEQFF	TGTGCCAGCAGCTTGGGGCAGGGGAGCTACAATGAGCAGTTCTTC
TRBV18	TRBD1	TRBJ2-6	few	CATGQSSGANVLTF	TGTGCCACGGGACAGAGCTCTGGGGCCAACGTCCTGACTTTC
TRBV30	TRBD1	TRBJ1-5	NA	CAWSPRWTGKVQPQHF	TGTGCCTGGAGTCCTCGATGGACAGGGAAAGTTCAGCCCCAGCATTTT
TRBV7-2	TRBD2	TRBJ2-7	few	CASSTTGTSGSYEQYF	TGTGCCAGCAGCACCACGGGAACTAGCGGCTCCTACGAGCAGTACTTC
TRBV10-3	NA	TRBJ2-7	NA	CAIGISYEQYF	TGTGCCATCGGCATCTCCTACGAGCAGTACTTC
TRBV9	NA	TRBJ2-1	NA	CASSVAANNEQFF	TGTGCCAGCAGCGTGGCAGCGAACAATGAGCAGTTCTTC
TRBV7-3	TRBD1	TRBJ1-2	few	CASSQRTGSGGYTF	TGTGCCAGCAGCCAACGGACAGGGTCAGGTGGCTACACCTTC
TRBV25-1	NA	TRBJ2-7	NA	CASSSPSHYEQYF	TGTGCCAGCTCTTCACCGAGCCACTACGAGCAGTACTTC
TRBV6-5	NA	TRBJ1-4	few	CASRDSYEKLFF	TGTGCCAGCAGGGACAGTTATGAAAAACTGTTTTTT
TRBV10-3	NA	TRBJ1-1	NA	CAISDSLGSTEAFF	TGTGCCATCAGTGACTCCCTCGGGTCGACTGAAGCTTTCTTT
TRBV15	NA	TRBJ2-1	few	CATSGLRGTYNEQFF	TGTGCCACCAGCGGATTACGGGGGACCTACAATGAGCAGTTCTTC
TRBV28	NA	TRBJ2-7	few	CASSLIGDKGLEQYF	TGTGCCAGCAGTTTAATTGGGGACAAGGGTCTGGAGCAGTACTTC